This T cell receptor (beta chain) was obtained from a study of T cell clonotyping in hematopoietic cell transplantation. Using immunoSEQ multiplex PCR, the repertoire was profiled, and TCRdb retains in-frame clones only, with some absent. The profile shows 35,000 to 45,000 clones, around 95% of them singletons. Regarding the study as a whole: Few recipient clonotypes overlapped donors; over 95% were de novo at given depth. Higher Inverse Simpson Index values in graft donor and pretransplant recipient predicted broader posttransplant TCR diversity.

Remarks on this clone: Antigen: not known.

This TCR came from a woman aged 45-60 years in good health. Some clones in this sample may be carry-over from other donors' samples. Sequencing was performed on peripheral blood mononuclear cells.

Here the CDR3 DNA reads TGCGCCAGCAGGGACATGGGGGCTGGGAATTCACCCCTCCACTTT. Its protein product is CASRDMGAGNSPLHF. The gene calls are TRBV4-3 and TRBJ1-6, with D possibly matching TRBD1 (6 bases). The V gene lost 6 bases and the J gene lost 7 bases, with 16 bases spanning the gap. The CDR3 is 15 amino acids. Germline CDR1 reads LGHNA; CDR2 reads YSLEER.